The sequence of this T cell receptor beta chain was determined in a study of blood T cell repertoires in COVID-19. For the study at large: The United States, Italy and Spain were the sources of the acute and convalescent COVID-19 samples.

TCRdb's copy holds only in-frame clones and misses some; the assay was immunoSEQ multiplex PCR. The sample has fewer than 450,000 clones, around 89% seen once. Trimming pared 3 bases from V and 3 bases from J, leaving 8 bases between. The CDR3 runs to 14 residues. Germline V gene data show CDR1 as KGHDR and CDR2 as SFDVKD. Participants were placed into cohorts based on the clinical history they reported. Sequencing input: PBMCs or T cells enriched from blood (not recorded which). V is TRBV24-1 and J is TRBJ2-1, with TRBD1 as a possible D gene (5 bases). The source of this sequence is a woman younger than 35 who had recovered from COVID-19. The CDR3 reads CATSDQTDYNEQFF. The CDR3 region has the DNA TGTGCCACCAGTGATCAGACAGACTACAATGAGCAGTTCTTC.